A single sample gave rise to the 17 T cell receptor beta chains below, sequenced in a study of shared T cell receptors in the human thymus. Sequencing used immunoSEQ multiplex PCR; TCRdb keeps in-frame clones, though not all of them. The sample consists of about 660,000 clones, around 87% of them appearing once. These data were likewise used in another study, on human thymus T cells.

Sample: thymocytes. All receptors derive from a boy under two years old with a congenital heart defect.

CDR3 sequence reads: CASRRDRENTEAFF. The CDR3 nucleotides read TGTGCCAGCAGGCGAGACAGGGAGAACACTGAAGCTTTCTTT. This chain uses TRBV27 with TRBJ1-1, with 7 positions matching TRBD1. Trimming took 6 bases from V and 1 from J; bases not matched to a gene: 5. Germline V CDR1 and CDR2: MNHEY, SMNVEV (reference sequence). The CDR3 covers 14 residues.

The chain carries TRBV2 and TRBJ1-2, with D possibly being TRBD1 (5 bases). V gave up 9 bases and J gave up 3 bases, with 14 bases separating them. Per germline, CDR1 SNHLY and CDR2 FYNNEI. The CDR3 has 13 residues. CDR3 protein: CARQARYDYGYTF. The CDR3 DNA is TGTGCCAGACAGGCCAGGTACGACTATGGCTACACCTTC.

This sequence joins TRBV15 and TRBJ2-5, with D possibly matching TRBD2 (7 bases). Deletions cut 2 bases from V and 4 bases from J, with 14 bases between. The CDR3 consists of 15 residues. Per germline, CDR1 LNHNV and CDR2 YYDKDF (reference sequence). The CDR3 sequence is CATSRKRGALETQYF. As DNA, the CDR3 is TGTGCCACCAGCAGAAAACGGGGGGCCCTAGAGACCCAGTACTTC.

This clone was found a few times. The CDR3 spells CASSLWDRDGYTF. The CDR3, as DNA: TGTGCCAGCAGTTTATGGGACAGGGATGGCTACACCTTC. The J gene is TRBJ1-2, the V gene TRBV28; 8 nucleotides align to TRBD1. The CDR3 spans 13 residues. Trimming cost V 0 bases and J 6 bases; bases outside gene matches: 0. CDR1 MDHEN and CDR2 SYDVKM come from the germline V gene.

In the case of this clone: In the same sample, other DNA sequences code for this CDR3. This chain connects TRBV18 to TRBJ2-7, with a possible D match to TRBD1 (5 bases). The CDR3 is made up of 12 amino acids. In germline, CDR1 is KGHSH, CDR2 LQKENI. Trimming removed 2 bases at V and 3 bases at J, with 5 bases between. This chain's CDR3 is CASSPDSYEQYF. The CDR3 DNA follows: TGTGCCAGCTCACCAGACAGCTACGAGCAGTACTTC.

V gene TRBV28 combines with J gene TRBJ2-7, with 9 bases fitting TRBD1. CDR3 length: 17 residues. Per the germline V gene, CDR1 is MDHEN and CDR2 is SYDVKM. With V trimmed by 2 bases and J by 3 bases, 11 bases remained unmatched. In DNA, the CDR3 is TGTGCCAGCAGTTTAAGCCCCCTTCCGGGACAGGGCTACGAGCAGTACTTC. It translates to CASSLSPLPGQGYEQYF.

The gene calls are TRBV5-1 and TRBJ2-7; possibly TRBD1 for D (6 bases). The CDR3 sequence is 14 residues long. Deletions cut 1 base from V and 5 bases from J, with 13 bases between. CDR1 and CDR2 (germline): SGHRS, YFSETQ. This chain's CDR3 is CASSLNRVYNEQYF. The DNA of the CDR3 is TGCGCCAGCAGCTTGAACAGGGTTTACAACGAGCAGTACTTC.

The CDR3 DNA follows: TGTGCCAGCAGTATCAGGGAAGCGAATGAGCAGTTCTTC. Amino acids: CASSIREANEQFF. V is TRBV27 and J is TRBJ2-1; D may be TRBD1 (5 bases). The germline V gene encodes CDR1 MNHEY and CDR2 SMNVEV (reference sequence). CDR3 length equals 13 residues. With 5 bases removed from V and 7 bases from J, the gap between germline ends came to 12 bases.

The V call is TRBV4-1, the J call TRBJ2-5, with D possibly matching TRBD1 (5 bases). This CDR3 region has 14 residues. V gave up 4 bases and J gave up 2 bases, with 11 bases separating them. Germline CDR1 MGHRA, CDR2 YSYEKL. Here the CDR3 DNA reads TGCGCCAGCAGCCCGCGACAGTCACAAGAGACCCAGTACTTC. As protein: CASSPRQSQETQYF.

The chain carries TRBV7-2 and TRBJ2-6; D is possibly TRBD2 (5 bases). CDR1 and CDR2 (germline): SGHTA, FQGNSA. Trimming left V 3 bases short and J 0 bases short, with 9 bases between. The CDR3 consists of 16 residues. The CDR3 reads CASSFSRDSGANVLTF. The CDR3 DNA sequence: TGTGCCAGCAGCTTTTCCCGGGACTCTGGGGCCAACGTCCTGACTTTC.

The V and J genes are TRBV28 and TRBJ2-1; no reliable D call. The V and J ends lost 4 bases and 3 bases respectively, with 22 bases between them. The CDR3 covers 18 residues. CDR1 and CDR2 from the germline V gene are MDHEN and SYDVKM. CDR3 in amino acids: CASSWLQATAADYNEQFF. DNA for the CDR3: TGTGCCAGCAGTTGGCTGCAGGCCACAGCAGCAGACTACAATGAGCAGTTCTTC.

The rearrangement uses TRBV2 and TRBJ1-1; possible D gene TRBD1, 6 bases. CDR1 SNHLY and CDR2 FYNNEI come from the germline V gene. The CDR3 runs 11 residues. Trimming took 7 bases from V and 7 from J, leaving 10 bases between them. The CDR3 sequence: CASIGQFEAFF. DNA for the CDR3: TGTGCCAGCATCGGACAGTTTGAAGCTTTCTTT.

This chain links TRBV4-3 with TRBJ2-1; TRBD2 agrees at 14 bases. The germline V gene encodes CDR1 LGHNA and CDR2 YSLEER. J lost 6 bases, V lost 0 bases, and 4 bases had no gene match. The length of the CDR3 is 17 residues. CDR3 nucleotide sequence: TGCGCCAGCAGCCAAGATCGACTAGCGGGGGGGATCAATGAGCAGTTCTTC. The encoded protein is CASSQDRLAGGINEQFF.

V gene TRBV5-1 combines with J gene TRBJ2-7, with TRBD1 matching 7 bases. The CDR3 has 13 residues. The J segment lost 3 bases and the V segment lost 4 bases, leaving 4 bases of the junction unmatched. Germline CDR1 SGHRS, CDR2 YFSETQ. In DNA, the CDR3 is TGCGCCAGCAGCCCGGGACAGTTCTACGAGCAGTACTTC. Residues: CASSPGQFYEQYF.

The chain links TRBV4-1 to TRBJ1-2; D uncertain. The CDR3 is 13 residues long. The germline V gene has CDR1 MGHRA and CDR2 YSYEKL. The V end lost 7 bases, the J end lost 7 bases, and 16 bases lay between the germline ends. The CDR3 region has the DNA TGCGCCAGCAAGGTTGACCGCCGGGGTGGCTACACCTTC. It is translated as CASKVDRRGGYTF.

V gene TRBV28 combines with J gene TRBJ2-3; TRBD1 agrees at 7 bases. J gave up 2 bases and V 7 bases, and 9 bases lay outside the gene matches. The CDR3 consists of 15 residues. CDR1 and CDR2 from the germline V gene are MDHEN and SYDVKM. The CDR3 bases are TGTGCCAGCATATCCGGGGACAGCCCCACAGATACGCAGTATTTT. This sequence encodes CASISGDSPTDTQYF.

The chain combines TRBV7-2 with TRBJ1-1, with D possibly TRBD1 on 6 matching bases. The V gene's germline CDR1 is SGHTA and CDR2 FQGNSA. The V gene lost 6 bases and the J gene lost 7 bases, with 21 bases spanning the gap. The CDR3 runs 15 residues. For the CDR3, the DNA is TGTGCCAGCAGTCCTGAGGTGCTGGACAGCTGTGAAGCTTTCTTT. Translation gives CASSPEVLDSCEAFF.